The entry that follows covers one T cell receptor (beta chain) sequence. No antigen is known for it. This sample stems from a study of T cell responses to AZD1222 COVID-19 vaccine. Second-dose schedules of about 4 or about 12 weeks were combined. Profiled with immunoSEQ multiplex PCR; TCRdb holds only in-frame clones, not every one. The sample carries approximately 84,000 clones, 85% to 90% recorded once. The germline CDR1 and CDR2 sequences are SGDLS and YYNGEE. The V and J ends lost 0 bases and 2 bases, in that order; junction bases with no gene match: 7. CDR3 length equals 16 residues. Study-level results: Baseline seropositivity occurred in only a handful of AZD1222 recipients. Distributed over spike, vaccine-associated CD4 TCRs predominated at 160-218 and 743-854. Repertoire sampling happened only post peak T cell response.

Here the sequenced sample was peripheral blood, taken 28 days after the second AZD1222 dose. The V gene is TRBV9, the J gene TRBJ2-5; 7 bases map to TRBD2. This receptor was taken from an adult who received the AZD1222 COVID-19 vaccine. Here the CDR3 reads CASSVGSGGGQETQYF. As DNA, the CDR3 is TGTGCCAGCAGCGTAGGGTCGGGAGGCGGTCAAGAGACCCAGTACTTC.